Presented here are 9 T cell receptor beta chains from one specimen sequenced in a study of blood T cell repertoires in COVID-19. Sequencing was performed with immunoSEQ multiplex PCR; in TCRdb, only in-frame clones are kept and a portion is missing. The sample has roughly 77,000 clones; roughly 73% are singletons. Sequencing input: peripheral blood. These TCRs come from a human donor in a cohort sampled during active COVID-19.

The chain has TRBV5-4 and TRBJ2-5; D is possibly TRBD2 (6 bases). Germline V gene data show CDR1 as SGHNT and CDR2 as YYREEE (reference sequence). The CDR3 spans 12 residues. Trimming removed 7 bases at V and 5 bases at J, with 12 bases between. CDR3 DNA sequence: TGTGCCAGCGGCGGGACCCTGGAGACCCAGTACTTC. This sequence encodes CASGGTLETQYF.

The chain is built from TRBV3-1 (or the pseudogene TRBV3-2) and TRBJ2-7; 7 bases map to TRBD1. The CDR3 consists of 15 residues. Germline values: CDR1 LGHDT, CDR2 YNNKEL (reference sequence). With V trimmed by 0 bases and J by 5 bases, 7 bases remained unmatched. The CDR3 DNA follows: TGTGCCAGCAGCCAAGATCTAACCACAGGGGACGAGCAGTACTTC. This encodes CASSQDLTTGDEQYF.

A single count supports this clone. For the CDR3, the DNA is TGTGCCAGCAGCCAAACTGCAGGGCTGCGCAATCAGCCCCAGCATTTT. As protein: CASSQTAGLRNQPQHF. This rearrangement joins TRBV3-1 (or the pseudogene TRBV3-2) to TRBJ1-5; tentative D call: TRBD1 (5 bases). The CDR3 runs to 16 residues. V was clipped by 2 bases and J by 2 bases, with 13 bases between them. Germline assignment: CDR1 LGHDT and CDR2 YNNKEL (reference sequence).

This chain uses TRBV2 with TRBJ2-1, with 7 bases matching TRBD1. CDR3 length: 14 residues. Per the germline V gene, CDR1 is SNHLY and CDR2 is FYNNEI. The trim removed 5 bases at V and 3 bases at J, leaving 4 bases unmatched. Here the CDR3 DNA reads TGTGCCAGCAGTCCCGGGACAGTCTACAATGAGCAGTTCTTC. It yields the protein CASSPGTVYNEQFF.

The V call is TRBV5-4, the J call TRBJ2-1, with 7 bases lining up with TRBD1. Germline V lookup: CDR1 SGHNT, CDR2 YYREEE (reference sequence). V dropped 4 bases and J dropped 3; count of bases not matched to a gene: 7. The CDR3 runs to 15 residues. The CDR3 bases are TGTGCCAGCAGCCTTGGGCCAGGGGGCTACAATGAGCAGTTCTTC. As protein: CASSLGPGGYNEQFF. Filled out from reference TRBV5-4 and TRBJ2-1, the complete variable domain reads ETGVTQSPTHLIKTRGQQVTLRCSSQSGHNTVSWYQQALGQGPQFIFQYYREEENGRGNFPPRFSGLQFPNYSSELNVNALELDDSALYLCASSLGPGGYNEQFFGPGTRLTVL.

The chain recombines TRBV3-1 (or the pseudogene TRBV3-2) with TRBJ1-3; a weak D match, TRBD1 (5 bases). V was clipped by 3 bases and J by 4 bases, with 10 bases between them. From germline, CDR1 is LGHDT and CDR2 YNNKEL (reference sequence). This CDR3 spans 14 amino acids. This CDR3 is CASSHSGDGNTIYF. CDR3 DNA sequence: TGTGCCAGCAGCCATTCGGGGGACGGAAACACCATATATTTT.

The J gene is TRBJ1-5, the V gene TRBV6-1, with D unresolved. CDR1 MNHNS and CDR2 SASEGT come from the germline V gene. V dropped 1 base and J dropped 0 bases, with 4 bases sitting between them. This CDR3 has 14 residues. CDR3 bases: TGTGCCAGCAGTGAAGGAGATAGCAATCAGCCCCAGCATTTT. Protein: CASSEGDSNQPQHF.

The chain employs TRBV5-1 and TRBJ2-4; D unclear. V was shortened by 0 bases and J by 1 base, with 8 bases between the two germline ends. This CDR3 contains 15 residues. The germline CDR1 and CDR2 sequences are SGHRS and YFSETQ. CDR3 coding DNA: TGCGCCAGCAGCTTGGGACTGGTCGCCAAAAACATTCAGTACTTC. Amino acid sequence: CASSLGLVAKNIQYF.

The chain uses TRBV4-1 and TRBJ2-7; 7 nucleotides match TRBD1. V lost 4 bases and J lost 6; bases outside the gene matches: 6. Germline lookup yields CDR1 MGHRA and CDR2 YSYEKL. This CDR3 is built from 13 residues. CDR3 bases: TGCGCCAGCAGCCCGCTACAGGGGAGCGAGCAGTACTTC. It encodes CASSPLQGSEQYF.